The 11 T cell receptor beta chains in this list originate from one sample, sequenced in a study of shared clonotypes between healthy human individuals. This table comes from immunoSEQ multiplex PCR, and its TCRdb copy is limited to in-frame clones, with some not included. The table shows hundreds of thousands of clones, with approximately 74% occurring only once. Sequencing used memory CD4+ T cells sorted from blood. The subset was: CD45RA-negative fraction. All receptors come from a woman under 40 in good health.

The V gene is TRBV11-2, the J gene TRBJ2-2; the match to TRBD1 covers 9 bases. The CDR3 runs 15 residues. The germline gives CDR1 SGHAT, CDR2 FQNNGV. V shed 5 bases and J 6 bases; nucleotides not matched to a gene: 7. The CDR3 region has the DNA TGTGCCAGCAGCAAGACAGGGGGTCGGGCCGGGGAGCTGTTTTTT. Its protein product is CASSKTGGRAGELFF.

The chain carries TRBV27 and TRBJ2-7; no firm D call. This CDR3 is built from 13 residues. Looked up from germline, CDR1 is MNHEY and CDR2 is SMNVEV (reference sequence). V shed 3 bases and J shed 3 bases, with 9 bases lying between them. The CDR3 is CASSFHGNYEQYF. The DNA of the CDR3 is TGTGCCAGCAGTTTCCACGGAAACTACGAGCAGTACTTC.

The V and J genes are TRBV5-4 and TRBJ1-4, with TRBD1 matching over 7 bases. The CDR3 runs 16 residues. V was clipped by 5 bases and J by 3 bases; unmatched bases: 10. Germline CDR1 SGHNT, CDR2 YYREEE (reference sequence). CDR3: CASSHLGGGPNEKLFF. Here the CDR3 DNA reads TGTGCCAGCAGTCACCTAGGAGGGGGCCCTAATGAAAAACTGTTTTTT.

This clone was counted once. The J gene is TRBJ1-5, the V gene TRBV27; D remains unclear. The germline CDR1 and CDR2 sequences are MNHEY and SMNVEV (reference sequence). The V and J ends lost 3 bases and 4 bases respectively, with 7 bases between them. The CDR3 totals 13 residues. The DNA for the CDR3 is TGTGCCAGCAGTTTTGGTTTTAATCAGCCCCAGCATTTT. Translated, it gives CASSFGFNQPQHF.

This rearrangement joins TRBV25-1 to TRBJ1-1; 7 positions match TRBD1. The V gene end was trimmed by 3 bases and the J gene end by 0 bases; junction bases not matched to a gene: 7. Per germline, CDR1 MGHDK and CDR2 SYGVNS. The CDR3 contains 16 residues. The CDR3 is CASSDERGRMNTEAFF. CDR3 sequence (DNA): TGTGCCAGCAGTGATGAAAGGGGGCGCATGAACACTGAAGCTTTCTTT.

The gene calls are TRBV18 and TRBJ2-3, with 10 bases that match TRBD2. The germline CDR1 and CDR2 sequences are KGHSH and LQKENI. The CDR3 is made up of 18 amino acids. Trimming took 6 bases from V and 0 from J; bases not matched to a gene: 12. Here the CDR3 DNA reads TGTGCCAGCTCGAAATCTAGCGGGAGTACGGCTAGCACAGATACGCAGTATTTT. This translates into CASSKSSGSTASTDTQYF.

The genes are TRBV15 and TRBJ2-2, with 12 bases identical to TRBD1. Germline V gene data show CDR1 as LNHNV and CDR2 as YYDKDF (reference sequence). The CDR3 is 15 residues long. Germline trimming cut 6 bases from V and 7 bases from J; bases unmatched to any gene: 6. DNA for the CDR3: TGTGCCACCAGTTCGCGGGACAGGGGGCTCGGGGAGCTGTTTTTT. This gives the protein CATSSRDRGLGELFF.

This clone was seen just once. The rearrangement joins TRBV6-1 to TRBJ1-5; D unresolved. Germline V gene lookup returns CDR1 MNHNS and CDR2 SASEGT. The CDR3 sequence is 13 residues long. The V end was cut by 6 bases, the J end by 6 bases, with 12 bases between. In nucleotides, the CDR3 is TGTGCCAGCAGGGGCTTCGAAAGTCAGCCCCAGCATTTT. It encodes CASRGFESQPQHF.

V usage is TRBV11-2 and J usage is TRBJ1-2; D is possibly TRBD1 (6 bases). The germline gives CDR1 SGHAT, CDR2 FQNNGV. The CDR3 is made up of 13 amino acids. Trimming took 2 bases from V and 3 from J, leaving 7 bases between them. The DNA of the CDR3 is TGTGCCAGCAGCTTACAGGGGCACTATGGCTACACCTTC. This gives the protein CASSLQGHYGYTF.

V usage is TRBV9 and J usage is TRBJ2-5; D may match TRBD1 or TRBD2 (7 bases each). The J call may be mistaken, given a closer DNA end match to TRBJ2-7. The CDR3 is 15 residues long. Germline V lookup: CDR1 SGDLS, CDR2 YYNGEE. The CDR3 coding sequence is TGTGCCAGCAGCGTACAGGGGGGGCCGACATACGAGCAGTACTTC. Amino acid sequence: CASSVQGGPTYEQYF.

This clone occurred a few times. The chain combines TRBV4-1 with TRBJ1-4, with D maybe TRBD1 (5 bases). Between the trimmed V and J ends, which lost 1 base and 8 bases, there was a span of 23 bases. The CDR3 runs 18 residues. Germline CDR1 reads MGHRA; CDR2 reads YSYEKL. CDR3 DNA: TGCGCCAGCAGCCAAGGAATCGCCGGGCGGGGCAGAGGGGAAAAACTGTTTTTT. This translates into CASSQGIAGRGRGEKLFF.